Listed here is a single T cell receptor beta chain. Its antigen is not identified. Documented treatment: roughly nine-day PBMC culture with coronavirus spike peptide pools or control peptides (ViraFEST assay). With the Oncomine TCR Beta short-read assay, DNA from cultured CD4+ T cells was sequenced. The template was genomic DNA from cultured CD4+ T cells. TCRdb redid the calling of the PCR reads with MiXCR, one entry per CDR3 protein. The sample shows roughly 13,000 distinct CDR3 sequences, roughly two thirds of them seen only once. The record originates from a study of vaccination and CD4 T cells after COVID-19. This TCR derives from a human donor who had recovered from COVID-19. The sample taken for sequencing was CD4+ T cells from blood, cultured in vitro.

The CDR3 DNA reads TGCAGTGCTCCCCCTCTGGGTAGGGACACTGAAGCTTTCTTT. Protein sequence: CSAPPLGRDTEAFF. The J gene is TRBJ1-1, the V gene TRBV20-1; no firm D call. Germline assignment: CDR1 DFQATT and CDR2 SNEGSKA (reference sequence). The CDR3 sequence is 14 residues long. The V gene lost 5 bases and the J gene lost 3 bases, with 16 bases spanning the gap.